This T cell receptor beta chain emerged from a study of cytomegalovirus exposure and HLA in healthy donors. PCR involved 60 Vbeta and 13 Jbeta primers. Repertoires were generated with immunoSEQ multiplex PCR, while TCRdb's copy carries only in-frame clones and drops some. The data show approximately 92,000 clones, with 60% to 80% seen just once and 8.2% held by the top ten. Deletions cut 0 bases from V and 3 bases from J, with 15 bases between. Looked up from germline, CDR1 is MNHNS and CDR2 is SASEGT. CDR3 length: 16 residues. The chain links TRBV6-1 to TRBJ2-7; D uncertain. This TCR was recovered from a man aged 55 to 70 in good health and CMV-seronegative. Input material: PBMCs. Written as DNA, the CDR3 is TGTGCCAGCAGTGAAGCCCCCATCAGGTTTCGCTACGAGCAGTACTTC. Translated: CASSEAPIRFRYEQYF.